This T cell receptor (beta chain) was recovered during a study of blood T cell repertoires in COVID-19. In the study overall: Italy, Spain and the United States were the sources of the convalescent and acute COVID-19 samples. Sources were T cells, B-cell-depleted T cells, or PBMCs; the material itself was cDNA or gDNA.

Source study methods: Counts of nucleated cells, estimated from reference gene primer amplification, were obtained. Assay used: immunoSEQ multiplex PCR; TCRdb lists only in-frame clones, some missing. V, J and clone size reflect that table, while D and trimming were determined from the DNA. The table has about 160,000 clones, roughly 82% seen once. Followed over time, Seattle patients had been enrolled while infection was active. Sequencing was done on a sample of peripheral blood. This TCR came from a woman aged 40 to 55 with COVID-19, enrolled during active disease.

The CDR3 region is CARPDYGKDRGDNYGYTF. The CDR3 region has the DNA TGTGCCAGACCAGATTACGGAAAAGACAGGGGAGATAACTATGGCTACACCTTC. The J gene is TRBJ1-2, the V gene TRBV30, with TRBD1 identical over 8 bases. J was trimmed by 1 base and V by 8 bases; bases with no gene match: 21. Germline CDR1 reads GTSNPN; CDR2 reads SVGIG (reference sequence). CDR3 size: 18 residues.